These 18 T cell receptor beta chains originate from one sample sequenced in a study of naive and memory T cell subsets. The SP2 primer and nested alpha and beta constant region primers amplified ligated cDNA in four rounds. TCRdb itself ran the 5' RACE reads through MiXCR, one entry per CDR3 protein. The sample contains about 62,000 distinct CDR3 sequences, 7% to 8% of which appear only once. The library had UMIs added by 3' ligation of an oligonucleotide to TCR cDNA. The receptors were sampled from a female donor in good health.

CDR3 sequence (DNA): TGTGCCAGTATATCCGGGACTCTGCAACCCAACACTGAAGCTTTCTTT. Its translation is CASISGTLQPNTEAFF. The V gene is TRBV19, the J gene TRBJ1-1; D may be TRBD1 (5 bases). CDR1 and CDR2 (germline): LNHDA, SQIVND (reference sequence). The CDR3 contains 16 residues. V shed 7 bases and J shed 2 bases, with 20 bases lying between them.

This clonotype showed up many times. The chain uses TRBV29-1 and TRBJ2-1; D may be TRBD1 or TRBD2 (5 bases each). V lost 4 bases and J 1 base, leaving 17 bases between the germline ends. Per germline, CDR1 SQVTM and CDR2 ANQGSEA. The CDR3 covers 16 residues. This CDR3 reads CSVVLGTLGSYNEQFF. In DNA, the CDR3 is TGCAGCGTTGTTCTAGGGACCCTCGGGTCCTACAATGAGCAGTTCTTC.

The V and J genes are TRBV7-2 and TRBJ2-7; 9 bases match TRBD1. With 1 base clipped from V and 6 bases from J, the junction kept 13 bases outside the gene matches. Per germline, CDR1 SGHTA and CDR2 FQGNSA. This CDR3 region has 17 residues. CDR3 sequence reads: CASSLDSTGGVNTEQYF. The CDR3 bases are TGTGCCAGCAGCTTAGATTCCACAGGGGGCGTAAACACCGAGCAGTACTTC.

There are many counts of this clonotype. The chain combines TRBV29-1 with TRBJ2-7, with D unclear. This CDR3 comprises 13 residues. Trimming took off 1 base at V and 3 bases at J, with 10 bases between the two ends. Looked up from germline, CDR1 is SQVTM and CDR2 is ANQGSEA. The CDR3, as DNA: TGCAGCGTTGAAGGCGGTCGGAACTACGAGCAGTACTTC. This translates into CSVEGGRNYEQYF.

This chain joins TRBV20-1 and TRBJ2-3; tentative D call: TRBD2 (5 bases). The CDR3 has 15 residues. The germline V gene encodes CDR1 DFQATT and CDR2 SNEGSKA (reference sequence). The V gene lost 6 bases and the J gene lost 1 base, with 17 bases spanning the gap. As DNA, the CDR3 is TGCAGTGCCCTATCGAGGGAAGTGGGCACAGATACGCAGTATTTT. It specifies CSALSREVGTDTQYF.

The chain is built from TRBV6-6 and TRBJ2-3; the D gene is possibly TRBD2 (5 bases). The germline CDR1 and CDR2 sequences are MNHNY and SVGAGI (reference sequence). V lost 4 bases and J lost 4, with 18 bases in between. The length of the CDR3 is 16 residues. CDR3 sequence reads: CASSSRTGMAPDTQYF. Here the CDR3 DNA reads TGTGCCAGCAGTTCGCGGACGGGAATGGCCCCAGATACGCAGTATTTT.

This clonotype has a handful of counts. V and J are TRBV27 and TRBJ1-5; D not resolved. From germline, CDR1 is MNHEY and CDR2 SMNVEV (reference sequence). V shed 0 bases and J shed 3 bases, with 9 bases lying between them. The CDR3 covers 15 residues. The CDR3 sequence: CASSLSGNYNQPQHF. In nucleotides, the CDR3 is TGTGCCAGCAGTTTATCGGGGAACTACAATCAGCCCCAGCATTTT.

The chain employs TRBV19 and TRBJ2-3, with D tentatively TRBD2 (6 bases). The CDR3 length is 15 residues. Deletions cut 6 bases from V and 2 bases from J, with 15 bases between. Germline values: CDR1 LNHDA, CDR2 SQIVND (reference sequence). The CDR3 loop reads CASSRRWGDTDTQYF. CDR3 sequence (DNA): TGTGCCAGTAGCCGCAGGTGGGGGGACACAGATACGCAGTATTTT.

This clonotype has a handful of counts. The chain is built from TRBV5-1 and TRBJ2-7, with D tentatively TRBD1 (6 bases). V was clipped by 6 bases and J by 1 base, with 14 bases between them. CDR3 size: 14 residues. Per the germline V gene, CDR1 is SGHRS and CDR2 is YFSETQ. CDR3 loop: CASNPTGTSYEQYF. The CDR3 bases are TGCGCCAGCAACCCGACAGGTACATCCTACGAGCAGTACTTC.

Only a few counts were recorded for this clonotype. V gene TRBV9 combines with J gene TRBJ2-7; no firm D call. Germline V gene lookup returns CDR1 SGDLS and CDR2 YYNGEE. V was shortened by 4 bases and J by 0 bases, with 8 bases between the two germline ends. This CDR3 is built from 13 residues. The CDR3 region is CASSSDNSYEQYF. CDR3 bases: TGTGCCAGCAGCAGCGACAACTCCTACGAGCAGTACTTC.

V is TRBV7-8 and J is TRBJ2-3; possible D gene TRBD2, 6 bases. Trimming pared 1 base from V and 0 bases from J, leaving 17 bases between. Germline assignment: CDR1 SGHVS and CDR2 FQNEAQ. This CDR3 has 18 amino acids. Written as DNA, the CDR3 is TGTGCCAGCAGCTTAGGAAAAAATGGCGGGGTGAGCACAGATACGCAGTATTTT. It is translated as CASSLGKNGGVSTDTQYF.

This clonotype showed up just a few times. The V and J genes are TRBV20-1 and TRBJ2-5, with D possibly being TRBD1 or TRBD2 (5 bases each). The CDR3 covers 13 residues. With 6 bases removed from V and 5 bases from J, the gap between germline ends came to 16 bases. CDR1 and CDR2 (germline): DFQATT, SNEGSKA (reference sequence). CDR3 sequence: CSAPPSGRETQYF. The CDR3 nucleotides read TGCAGTGCCCCGCCCTCGGGACGCGAGACCCAGTACTTC.

This clonotype showed up many times. The genes are TRBV4-1 and TRBJ1-2; perhaps TRBD1 as D (6 bases). The CDR3 has 15 residues. V lost 2 bases and J 0 bases, leaving 10 bases between the germline ends. CDR1 and CDR2 from the germline V gene are MGHRA and YSYEKL. Here the CDR3 DNA reads TGCGCCAGCAGCCAAAGTGGACAGTCTAACTATGGCTACACCTTC. Translation: CASSQSGQSNYGYTF.

This clonotype was counted a few times. The gene calls are TRBV18 and TRBJ2-1, with 12 positions matching TRBD2. CDR3 length: 20 amino acids. Germline V gene sequence: CDR1 KGHSH, CDR2 LQKENI. After removal of 5 bases from V and 1 base from J, the junction contained 15 bases not matched to a gene. CDR3 DNA: TGTGCCAGCTCATCCACAGGGTTGGAACTAGCGGGAGGATCCTACAATGAGCAGTTCTTC. This codes for CASSSTGLELAGGSYNEQFF.

A few counts support this clonotype. The chain has TRBV28 and TRBJ1-2; no reliable D call. The CDR3 spans 11 residues. The ends were cut back, 6 bases at V and 4 bases at J, with 6 bases in the middle. Germline lookup yields CDR1 MDHEN and CDR2 SYDVKM. CDR3 loop: CASRSSYGYTF. For the CDR3, the DNA is TGTGCCAGCAGGTCTTCCTATGGCTACACCTTC.

A few counts support this clonotype. The rearrangement joins TRBV7-3 to TRBJ2-1; 9 nucleotides agree with TRBD2. Per germline, CDR1 SGHTA and CDR2 FQGTGA. The CDR3 totals 14 residues. V lost 1 base and J lost 9; bases outside the gene matches: 4. The CDR3 is CASSLNSGGTEQFF. CDR3 nucleotide sequence: TGTGCCAGCAGCTTAAACAGCGGGGGGACTGAGCAGTTCTTC.

The chain couples TRBV6-5 to TRBJ2-7; 7 bases agree with TRBD1. Germline assignment: CDR1 MNHEY and CDR2 SVGAGI. This CDR3 has 15 residues. The J segment lost 3 bases and the V segment lost 2 bases, leaving 7 bases of the junction unmatched. The CDR3 region is CASSYGVGGYYEQYF. In nucleotides, the CDR3 is TGTGCCAGCAGTTACGGGGTAGGGGGCTACTACGAGCAGTACTTC.

The chain couples TRBV6-5 to TRBJ2-1, with 11 positions matching TRBD1. Germline V gene sequence: CDR1 MNHEY, CDR2 SVGAGI. V lost 7 bases and J lost 8; bases outside the gene matches: 10. The CDR3 loop spans 15 amino acids. CDR3 nucleotides: TGTGCCAGCACCCGGACAGGGGGCTCCATCTATGAGCAGTTCTTC. Translated: CASTRTGGSIYEQFF.